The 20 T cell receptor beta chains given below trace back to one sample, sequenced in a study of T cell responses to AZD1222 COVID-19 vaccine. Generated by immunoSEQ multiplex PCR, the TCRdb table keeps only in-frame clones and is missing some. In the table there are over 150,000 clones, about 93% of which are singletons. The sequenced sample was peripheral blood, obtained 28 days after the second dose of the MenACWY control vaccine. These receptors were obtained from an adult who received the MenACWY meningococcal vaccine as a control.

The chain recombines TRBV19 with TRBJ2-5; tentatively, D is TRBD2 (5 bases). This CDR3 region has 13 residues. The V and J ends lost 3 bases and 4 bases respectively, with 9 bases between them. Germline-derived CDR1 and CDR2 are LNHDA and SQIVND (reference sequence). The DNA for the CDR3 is TGTGCCAGTAGTATCGGGGTTAGAGAGACCCAGTACTTC. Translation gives CASSIGVRETQYF.

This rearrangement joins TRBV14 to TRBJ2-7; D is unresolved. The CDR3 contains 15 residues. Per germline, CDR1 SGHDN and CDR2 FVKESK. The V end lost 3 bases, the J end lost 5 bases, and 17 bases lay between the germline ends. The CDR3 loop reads CASSQRTTIVHEQYF. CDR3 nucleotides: TGTGCCAGCAGCCAGAGGACCACGATCGTCCACGAGCAGTACTTC.

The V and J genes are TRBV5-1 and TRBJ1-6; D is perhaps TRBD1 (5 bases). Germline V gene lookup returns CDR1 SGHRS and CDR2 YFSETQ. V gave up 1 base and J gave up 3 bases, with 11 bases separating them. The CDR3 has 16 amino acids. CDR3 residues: CASSLSGGGYNSPLHF. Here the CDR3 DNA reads TGCGCCAGCAGCTTGTCCGGGGGAGGCTATAATTCACCCCTCCACTTT.

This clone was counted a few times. DNA of the CDR3: TGCGCCAGCCTCTCCAAGAACGGCAATCAGCCCCAGCATTTT. The encoded protein is CASLSKNGNQPQHF. The chain links TRBV10-1 to TRBJ1-5; D gene unclear. CDR1 is WNHNN, CDR2 SYGVQD, per germline (reference sequence). Trimming left V 8 bases short and J 2 bases short, with 13 bases between. The CDR3 contains 14 residues.

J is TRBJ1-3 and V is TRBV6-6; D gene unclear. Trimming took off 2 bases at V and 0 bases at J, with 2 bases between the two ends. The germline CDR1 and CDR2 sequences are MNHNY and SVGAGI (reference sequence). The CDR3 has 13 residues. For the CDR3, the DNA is TGTGCCAGCAGTTACGCCTCTGGAAACACCATATATTTT. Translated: CASSYASGNTIYF.

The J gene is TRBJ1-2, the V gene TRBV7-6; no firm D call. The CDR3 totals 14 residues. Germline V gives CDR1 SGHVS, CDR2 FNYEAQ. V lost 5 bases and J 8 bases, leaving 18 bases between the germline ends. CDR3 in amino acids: CASSPNTIGSGYTF. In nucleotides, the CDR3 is TGTGCCAGCAGCCCCAATACTATAGGGAGCGGCTACACCTTC.

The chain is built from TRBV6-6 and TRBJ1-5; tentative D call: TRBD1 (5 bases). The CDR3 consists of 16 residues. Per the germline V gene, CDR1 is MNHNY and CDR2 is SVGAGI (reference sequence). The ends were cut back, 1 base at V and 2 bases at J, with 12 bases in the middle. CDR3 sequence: CASSYLGGLGNQPQHF. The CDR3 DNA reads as TGTGCCAGCAGTTACTTGGGGGGTTTGGGCAATCAGCCCCAGCATTTT.

The CDR3 region has the DNA TGTGCCAGCATCCTGGGCAGAGGGGGCATTCAGCTCTCTGGAAACACCATATATTTT. The encoded protein is CASILGRGGIQLSGNTIYF. The chain joins TRBV11-3 to TRBJ1-3, with 7 bases identical to TRBD1. Germline loops: CDR1 SGHNT, CDR2 YENEEA. J was trimmed by 0 bases and V by 7 bases; bases with no gene match: 18. This CDR3 has 19 amino acids.

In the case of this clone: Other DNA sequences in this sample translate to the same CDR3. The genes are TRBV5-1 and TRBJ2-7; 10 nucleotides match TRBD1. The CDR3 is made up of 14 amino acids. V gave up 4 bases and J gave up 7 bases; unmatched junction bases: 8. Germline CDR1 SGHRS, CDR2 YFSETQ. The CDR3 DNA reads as TGCGCCAGCAGCCAGCGACAGGGGGCGGGAGAGCAGTACTTC. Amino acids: CASSQRQGAGEQYF.

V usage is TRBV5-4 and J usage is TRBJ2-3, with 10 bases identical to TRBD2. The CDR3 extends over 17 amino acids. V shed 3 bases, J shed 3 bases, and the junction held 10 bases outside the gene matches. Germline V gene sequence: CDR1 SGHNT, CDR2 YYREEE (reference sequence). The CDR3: CASSYPETGLATDTQYF. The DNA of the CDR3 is TGTGCCAGCAGCTACCCAGAGACGGGACTAGCGACAGATACGCAGTATTTT.

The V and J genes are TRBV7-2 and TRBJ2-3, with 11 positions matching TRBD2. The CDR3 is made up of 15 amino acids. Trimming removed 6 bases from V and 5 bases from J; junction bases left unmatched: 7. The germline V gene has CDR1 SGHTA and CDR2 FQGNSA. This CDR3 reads CASRMGLAARDTQYF. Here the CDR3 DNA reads TGTGCCAGCAGAATGGGACTAGCGGCGAGAGATACGCAGTATTTT.

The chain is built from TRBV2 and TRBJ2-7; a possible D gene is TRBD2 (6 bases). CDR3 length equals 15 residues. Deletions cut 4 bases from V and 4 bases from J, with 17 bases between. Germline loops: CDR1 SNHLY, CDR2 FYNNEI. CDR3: CASSGGGNNPYEQYF. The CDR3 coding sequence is TGTGCCAGCAGTGGGGGAGGAAATAACCCGTACGAGCAGTACTTC.

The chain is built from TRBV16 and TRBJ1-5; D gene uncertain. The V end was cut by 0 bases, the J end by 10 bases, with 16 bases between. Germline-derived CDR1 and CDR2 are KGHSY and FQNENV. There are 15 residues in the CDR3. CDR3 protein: CASSQSAAGSTPQHF. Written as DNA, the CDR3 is TGTGCCAGCAGCCAATCGGCAGCCGGGAGTACCCCCCAGCATTTT.

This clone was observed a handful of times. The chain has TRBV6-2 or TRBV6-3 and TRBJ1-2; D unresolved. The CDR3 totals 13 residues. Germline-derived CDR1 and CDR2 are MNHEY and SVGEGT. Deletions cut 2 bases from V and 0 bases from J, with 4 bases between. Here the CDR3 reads CASSYQPNYGYTF. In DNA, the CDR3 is TGTGCCAGCAGTTACCAACCTAACTATGGCTACACCTTC.

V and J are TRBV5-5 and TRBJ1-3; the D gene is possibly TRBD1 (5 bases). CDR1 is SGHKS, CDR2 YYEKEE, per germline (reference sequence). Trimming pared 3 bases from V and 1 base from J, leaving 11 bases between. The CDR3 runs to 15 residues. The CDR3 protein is CASSYMGQSGNTIYF. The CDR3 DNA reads TGTGCCAGCAGCTATATGGGGCAATCTGGAAACACCATATATTTT.

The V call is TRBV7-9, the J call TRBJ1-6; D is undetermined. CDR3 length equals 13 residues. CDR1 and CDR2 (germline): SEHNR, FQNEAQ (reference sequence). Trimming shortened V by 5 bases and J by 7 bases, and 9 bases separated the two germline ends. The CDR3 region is CASSIQRNSPLHF. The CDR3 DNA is TGTGCCAGCAGCATACAGCGAAATTCACCCCTCCACTTT.

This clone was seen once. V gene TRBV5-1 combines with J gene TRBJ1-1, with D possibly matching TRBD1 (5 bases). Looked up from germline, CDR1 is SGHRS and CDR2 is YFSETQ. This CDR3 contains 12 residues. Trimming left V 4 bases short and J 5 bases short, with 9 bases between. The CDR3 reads CASSEGRTEAFF. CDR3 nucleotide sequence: TGCGCCAGCAGCGAGGGGAGGACTGAAGCTTTCTTT. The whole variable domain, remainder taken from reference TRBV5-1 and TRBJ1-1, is KAGVTQTPRYLIKTRGQQVTLSCSPISGHRSVSWYQQTPGQGLQFLFEYFSETQRNKGNFPGRFSGRQFSNSRSEMNVSTLELGDSALYLCASSEGRTEAFFGQGTRLTVV.

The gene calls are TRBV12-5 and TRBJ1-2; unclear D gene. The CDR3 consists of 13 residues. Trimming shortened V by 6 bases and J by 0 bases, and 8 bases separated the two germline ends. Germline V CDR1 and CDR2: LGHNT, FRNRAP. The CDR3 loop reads CASGVVTNYGYTF. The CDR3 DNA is TGTGCTAGTGGGGTCGTTACTAACTATGGCTACACCTTC.

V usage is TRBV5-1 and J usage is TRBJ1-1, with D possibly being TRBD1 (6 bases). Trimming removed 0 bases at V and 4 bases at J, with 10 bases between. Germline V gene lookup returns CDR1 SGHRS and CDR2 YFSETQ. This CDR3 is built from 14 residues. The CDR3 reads CASSLGGRSTEAFF. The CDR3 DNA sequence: TGCGCCAGCAGCTTGGGGGGGCGCAGCACTGAAGCTTTCTTT.

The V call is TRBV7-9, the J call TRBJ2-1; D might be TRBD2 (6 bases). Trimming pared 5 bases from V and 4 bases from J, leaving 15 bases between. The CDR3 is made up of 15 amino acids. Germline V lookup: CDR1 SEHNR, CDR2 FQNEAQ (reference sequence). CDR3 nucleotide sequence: TGTGCCAGCAGCAAGACCTCCGGAGGGTACAATGAGCAGTTCTTC. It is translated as CASSKTSGGYNEQFF.